This T cell receptor (beta chain) is drawn from a study of molecular identifiers for immune sequencing clone quantification (dated by TCRdb to 2017 to 2018). As for the study more broadly: For a replicate experiment, RNA from roughly 18,000 or 92,000 naive CD8 T cells was divided into five aliquots, of which four were sequenced. This methods study benchmarked molecular-identifier clustering-based TCR repertoire sequencing (MIDCIRS) and TCR RNA copy counting, using CD8 T cells to do so. Findings and caveats that apply to the study as a whole: Highly expanded clone sizes could be underestimated because identical TCR molecules may share a barcode. In CMV-specific effector cells, clones with more than 20 RNA copies contained over 98% of molecules, whereas in naive cells such clones contained under 1% of molecules. Spiked-in Jurkat TCR RNA equivalent to a single cell was reported to be detectable even among one million naive CD8 T cells. The naive libraries included spiked-in Jurkat TCR RNA (roughly nine copies' worth), and this RNA is not part of the donor repertoire. When barcode sub-clustering was left out, chimeric consensus sequences inflated TCR diversity, with chimeras reaching as high as 47%. Modeling indicated about 3 TCR RNA copies recovered per cell, compared with 7.5 to 10 by digital PCR, which implies a capture efficiency of about 27%.

To note about this clonotype: Its antigen is currently not known. Nothing much larger sits one base from this clone, and base qualities are not available.

The method behind the library was PCR. Sequencing used an Illumina HiSeq 4000. Bulk TCR libraries were generated as previously described, with the TCR primers listed in Table S5 used. The Qiagen AllPrep DNA/RNA kit was used to purify total RNA. Reads from multiple sequencing runs of the same library were pooled before analysis. As for the authors' bioinformatics: Only reads with exact TCR constant sequence were kept, trimmed to 150 nt, and grouped by their 12-nt molecular barcodes. Reads within each barcode group were sub-clustered using a 15% Levenshtein threshold, and quality-weighted consensus sequences were constructed for each RNA molecule. Non-functional sequences were excluded, and lower-count sequences lying one edit away from another sequence were also excluded. On the basis of fitting two negative binomial distributions, barcode sub-clusters with fewer than 20% of the maximum read count were discarded. The public reads were run again by TCRdb, first through fastp at Q25 and then through MiXCR, and only productive beta chains were kept. Rows merge per CDR3 protein into single entries with the most common DNA and genes. These V and J calls rely on TCRdb rather than the paper's analysis. The sample data list about half a million distinct CDR3 sequences, and about a fifth of these were observed just once. Of the sample, about 0.8% falls within the top ten clones.

For CDR1 and CDR2, the germline V gene lists SNHLY and FYNNEI. From the cysteine through the phenylalanine, the CDR3 covers 15 amino acids. Only CDR3 DNA is held: 45 bases, read in frame from base 1. Cut back by 2 bases and 6 bases, the V and J ends lie 17 bases apart. Libraries of naive CD8 T cells were generated from roughly 21,000 to 960,000 sorted cells, with 10%, 30% or 50% of the purified RNA used. On a BD FACSAria II, naive CD8 T cells were FACS-sorted as CD8+CD4-CCR7+CD45RA+ and collected into RLT Plus buffer. Nine to eleven TCR copies' worth of Jurkat RNA were spiked into about 20,000-1,100,000 naive CD8 T cell samples to test detection sensitivity. CD8 T cells were enriched with RosetteSep CD8+ T Cell Enrichment Cocktail and Ficoll-Paque, followed by ACK red cell lysis.

Rearrangement joined TRBV2 to TRBJ2-7; the D gene lacks a confident call. The sample taken for sequencing was naive CD8+ T cells from blood, with Jurkat cell RNA spiked in. According to the study, the label for this sample's cell subset or site signals: FACS-sorted CD8+CD4-CCR7+CD45RA+ naive T cells. The sequence came from a human donor in good health. Some libraries in this study had Jurkat cell RNA spiked in. The DNA sequence reads TGTGCCAGCAGTGAAATTGGGTCGAAGCTCGGCGAGCAGTACTTC. This yields the protein CASSEIGSKLGEQYF.